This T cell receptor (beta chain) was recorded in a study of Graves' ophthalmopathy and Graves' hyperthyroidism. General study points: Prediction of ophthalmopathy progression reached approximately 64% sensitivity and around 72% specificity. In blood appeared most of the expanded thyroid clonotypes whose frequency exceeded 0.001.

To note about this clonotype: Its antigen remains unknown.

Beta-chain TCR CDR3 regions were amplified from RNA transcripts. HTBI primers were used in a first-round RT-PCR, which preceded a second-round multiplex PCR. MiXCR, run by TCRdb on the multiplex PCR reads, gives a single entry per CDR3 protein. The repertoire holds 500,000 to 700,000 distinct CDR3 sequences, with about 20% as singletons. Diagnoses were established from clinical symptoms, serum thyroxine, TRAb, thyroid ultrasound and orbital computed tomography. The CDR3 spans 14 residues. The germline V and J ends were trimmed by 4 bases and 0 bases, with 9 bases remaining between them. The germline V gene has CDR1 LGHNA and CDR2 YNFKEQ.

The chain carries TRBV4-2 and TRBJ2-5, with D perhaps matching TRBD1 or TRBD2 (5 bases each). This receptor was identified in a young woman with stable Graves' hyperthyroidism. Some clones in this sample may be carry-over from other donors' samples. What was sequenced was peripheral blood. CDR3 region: CASSPVGDQETQYF. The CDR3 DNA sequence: TGTGCCAGCAGCCCGGTGGGGGACCAAGAGACCCAGTACTTC.